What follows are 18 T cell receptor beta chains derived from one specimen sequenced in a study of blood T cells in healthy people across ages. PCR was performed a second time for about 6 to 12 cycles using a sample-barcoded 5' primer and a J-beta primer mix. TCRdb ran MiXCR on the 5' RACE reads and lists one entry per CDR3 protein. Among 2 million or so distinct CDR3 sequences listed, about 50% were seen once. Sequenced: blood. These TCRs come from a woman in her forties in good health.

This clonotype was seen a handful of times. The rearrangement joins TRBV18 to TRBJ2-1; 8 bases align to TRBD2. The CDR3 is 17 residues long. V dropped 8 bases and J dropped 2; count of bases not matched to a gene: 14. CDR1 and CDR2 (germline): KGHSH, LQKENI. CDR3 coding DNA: TGTGCCAGCACCGATACTAGGGGACTAGTTCCCTACAATGAGCAGTTCTTC. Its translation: CASTDTRGLVPYNEQFF.

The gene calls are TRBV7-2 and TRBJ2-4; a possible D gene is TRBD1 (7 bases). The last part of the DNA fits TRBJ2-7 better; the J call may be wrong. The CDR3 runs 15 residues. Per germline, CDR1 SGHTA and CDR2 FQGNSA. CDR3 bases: TGTGCCAGCAGCATGAGGGGACAGCGGGCCTACGAGCAGTACTTC. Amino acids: CASSMRGQRAYEQYF.

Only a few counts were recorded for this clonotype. Written as DNA, the CDR3 is TGTGCCAGCAGCCTCAACCTTAATGGCAATCAGCCCCAGCATTTT. Translated, it gives CASSLNLNGNQPQHF. This sequence joins TRBV5-5 and TRBJ1-5; D gene uncertain. With 4 bases removed from V and 2 bases from J, the gap between germline ends came to 13 bases. The germline V gene encodes CDR1 SGHKS and CDR2 YYEKEE (reference sequence). The CDR3 sequence is 15 residues long.

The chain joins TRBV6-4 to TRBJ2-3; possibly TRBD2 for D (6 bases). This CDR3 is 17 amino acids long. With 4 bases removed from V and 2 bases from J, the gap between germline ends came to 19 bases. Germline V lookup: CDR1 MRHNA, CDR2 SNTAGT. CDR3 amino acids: CASSAPGTGLLTDTQYF. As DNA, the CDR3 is TGTGCCAGCAGTGCTCCCGGGACTGGGCTTCTCACAGATACGCAGTATTTT.

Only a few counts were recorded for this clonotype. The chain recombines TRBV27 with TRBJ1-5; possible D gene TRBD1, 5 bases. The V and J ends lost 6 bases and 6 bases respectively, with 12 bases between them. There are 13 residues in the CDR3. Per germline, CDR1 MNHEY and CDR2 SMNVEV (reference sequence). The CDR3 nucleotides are TGTGCCAGCAGGAAGGGGATGAGTCAGCCCCAGCATTTT. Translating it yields CASRKGMSQPQHF.

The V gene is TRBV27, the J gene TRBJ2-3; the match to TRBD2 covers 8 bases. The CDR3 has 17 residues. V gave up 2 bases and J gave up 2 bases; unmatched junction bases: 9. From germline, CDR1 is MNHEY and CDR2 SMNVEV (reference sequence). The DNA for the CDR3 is TGTGCCAGCAGTTTAACCCACAGCGGGGGCCTCACAGATACGCAGTATTTT. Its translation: CASSLTHSGGLTDTQYF.

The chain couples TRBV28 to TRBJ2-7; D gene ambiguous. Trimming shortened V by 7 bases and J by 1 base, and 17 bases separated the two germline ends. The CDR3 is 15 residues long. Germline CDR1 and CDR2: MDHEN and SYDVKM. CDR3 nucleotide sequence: TGTGCCAGCAATAGTAGAAACAGTCGGTCCTACGAGCAGTACTTC. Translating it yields CASNSRNSRSYEQYF.

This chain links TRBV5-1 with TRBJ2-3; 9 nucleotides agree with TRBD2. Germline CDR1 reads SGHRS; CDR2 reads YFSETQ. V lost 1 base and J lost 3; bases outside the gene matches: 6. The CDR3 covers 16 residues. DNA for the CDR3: TGCGCCAGCAGCTTGTGCGGGAGGGCCTCAACAGATACGCAGTATTTT. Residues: CASSLCGRASTDTQYF. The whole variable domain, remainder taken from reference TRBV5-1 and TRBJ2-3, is KAGVTQTPRYLIKTRGQQVTLSCSPISGHRSVSWYQQTPGQGLQFLFEYFSETQRNKGNFPGRFSGRQFSNSRSEMNVSTLELGDSALYLCASSLCGRASTDTQYFGPGTRLTVL.

The CDR3 loop reads CASSHGLAGGQSDTQYF. DNA of the CDR3: TGCGCCAGCAGCCACGGACTAGCGGGGGGGCAGTCAGATACGCAGTATTTT. V is TRBV4-3 and J is TRBJ2-3; 15 bases agree with TRBD2. J was trimmed by 4 bases and V by 3 bases; bases with no gene match: 5. Germline V gene lookup returns CDR1 LGHNA and CDR2 YSLEER. The CDR3 totals 17 residues.

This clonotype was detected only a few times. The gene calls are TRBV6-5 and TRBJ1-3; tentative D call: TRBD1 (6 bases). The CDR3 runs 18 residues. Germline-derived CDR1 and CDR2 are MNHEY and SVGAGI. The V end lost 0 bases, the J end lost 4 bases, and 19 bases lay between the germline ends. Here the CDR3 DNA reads TGTGCCAGCAGTTACTCGTTCGGACCAGGGACATCGGGAAACACCATATATTTT. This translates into CASSYSFGPGTSGNTIYF.

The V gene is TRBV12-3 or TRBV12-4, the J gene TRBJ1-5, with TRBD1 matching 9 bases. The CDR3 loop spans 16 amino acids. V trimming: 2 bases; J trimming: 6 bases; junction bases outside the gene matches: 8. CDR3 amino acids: CASSLSGQGVGQPQHF. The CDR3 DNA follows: TGTGCCAGCAGTTTATCGGGACAGGGTGTCGGTCAGCCCCAGCATTTT.

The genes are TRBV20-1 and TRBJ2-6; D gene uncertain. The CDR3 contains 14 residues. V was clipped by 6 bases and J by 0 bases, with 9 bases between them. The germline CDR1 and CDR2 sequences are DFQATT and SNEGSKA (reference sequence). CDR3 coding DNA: TGCAGTGCCAGACGGAACTCTGGGGCCAACGTCCTGACTTTC. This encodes CSARRNSGANVLTF.

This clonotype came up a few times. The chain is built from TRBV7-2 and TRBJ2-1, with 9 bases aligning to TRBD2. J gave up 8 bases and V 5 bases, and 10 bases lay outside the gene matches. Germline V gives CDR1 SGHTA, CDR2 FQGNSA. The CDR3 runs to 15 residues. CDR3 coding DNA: TGTGCCAGCAGCCCGAGCGGGGGGTTGAGGTATGAGCAGTTCTTC. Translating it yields CASSPSGGLRYEQFF.

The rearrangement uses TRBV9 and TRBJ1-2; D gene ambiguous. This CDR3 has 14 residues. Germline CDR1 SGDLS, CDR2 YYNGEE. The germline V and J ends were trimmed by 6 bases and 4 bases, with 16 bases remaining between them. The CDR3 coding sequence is TGTGCCAGCACCGCCCCAGAGGACGCCTATGGCTACACCTTC. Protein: CASTAPEDAYGYTF.

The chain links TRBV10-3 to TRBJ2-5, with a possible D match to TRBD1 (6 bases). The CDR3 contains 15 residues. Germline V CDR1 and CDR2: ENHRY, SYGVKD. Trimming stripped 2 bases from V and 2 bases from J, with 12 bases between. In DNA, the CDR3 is TGTGCCATCAGTGAGGTGGGGGCCCCTCAAGAGACCCAGTACTTC. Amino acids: CAISEVGAPQETQYF.

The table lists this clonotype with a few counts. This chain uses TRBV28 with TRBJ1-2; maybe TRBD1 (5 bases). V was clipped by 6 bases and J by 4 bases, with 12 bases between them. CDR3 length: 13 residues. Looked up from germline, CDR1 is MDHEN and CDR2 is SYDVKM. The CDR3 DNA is TGTGCCAGCAGGACGACAGCGCCCTATGGCTACACCTTC. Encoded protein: CASRTTAPYGYTF.

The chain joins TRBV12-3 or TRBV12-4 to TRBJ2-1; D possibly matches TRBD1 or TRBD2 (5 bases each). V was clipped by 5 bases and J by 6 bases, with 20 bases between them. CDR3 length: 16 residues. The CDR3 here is CASSRQIRDPINEQFF. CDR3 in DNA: TGTGCCAGCAGTCGACAAATCAGGGACCCCATCAATGAGCAGTTCTTC.

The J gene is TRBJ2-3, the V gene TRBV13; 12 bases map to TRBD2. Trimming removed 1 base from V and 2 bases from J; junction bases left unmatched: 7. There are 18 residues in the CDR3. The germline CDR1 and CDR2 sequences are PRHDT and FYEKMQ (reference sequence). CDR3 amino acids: CASSLALAGGPSTDTQYF. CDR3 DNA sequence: TGTGCCAGCAGCTTAGCTCTAGCGGGGGGGCCCTCCACAGATACGCAGTATTTT.